The clone carrying this T cell receptor (beta chain) was observed once. Using immunoSEQ multiplex PCR, the repertoire was profiled, and TCRdb retains in-frame clones only, with some absent. The table shows fewer than 400,000 clones, with roughly 90% occurring only once. The CDR3 consists of 15 residues. Losses at the gene ends were 2 bases for V and 6 bases for J; bases not matched to a gene: 8. Germline CDR1 reads SGHDN; CDR2 reads FVKESK. This record comes from a study of blood T cell repertoires in COVID-19. J is TRBJ2-7 and V is TRBV14; TRBD1 agrees at 9 bases. This receptor was taken from a woman in her thirties with COVID-19, enrolled during active disease. The sequenced material came from peripheral blood. The CDR3 loop is CASSQTYRGPSEQYF. The CDR3 region has the DNA TGTGCCAGCAGCCAAACCTACAGGGGGCCGAGCGAGCAGTACTTC.